This T cell receptor beta chain is drawn from a study of blood T cell repertoires in COVID-19. At the level of the study: T cells, B-cell-depleted T cells, or PBMCs supplied cDNA or gDNA.

CDR1 is DFQATT, CDR2 SNEGSKA, per germline (reference sequence). Trimming removed 5 bases from V and 2 bases from J, with 3 bases in between. The CDR3 totals 10 residues. The table came from immunoSEQ multiplex PCR; TCRdb's copy has only in-frame clones and leaves some out. This sample carries 58,000 or so clones, more than 85% of them seen once, and the ten largest clones take 8% to 9%. This chain joins TRBV20-1 and TRBJ1-2; D is ambiguous. The sequence was obtained from a woman in her 70s with active COVID-19. The sequencing sample was made of peripheral blood. The CDR3 is CSAENYGYTF. The CDR3 DNA is TGCAGTGCTGAGAACTATGGCTACACCTTC.